This TCR beta chain was captured in a study of cytomegalovirus exposure and HLA in healthy donors. Germline loops: CDR1 SGHTS, CDR2 YDEGEE. V dropped 1 base and J dropped 10 bases, with 9 bases sitting between them. The CDR3 is 12 amino acids. With 60 Vbeta and 13 Jbeta primers, the PCR was carried out. Clones were read by immunoSEQ multiplex PCR, and TCRdb kept only the in-frame ones, dropping some. Counted here are some 180,000 clones, around 80% occurring once; the ten biggest clones make up less than 2%. This receptor was obtained from a man aged 35 to 55 in good health and CMV-seronegative. V gene TRBV5-8 combines with J gene TRBJ2-1, with a weak D call TRBD2 (6 bases). Sequencing input: PBMCs. The CDR3 is CASSLLGGEQFF. In nucleotides, the CDR3 is TGTGCCAGCAGCTTGTTGGGAGGCGAGCAGTTCTTC.